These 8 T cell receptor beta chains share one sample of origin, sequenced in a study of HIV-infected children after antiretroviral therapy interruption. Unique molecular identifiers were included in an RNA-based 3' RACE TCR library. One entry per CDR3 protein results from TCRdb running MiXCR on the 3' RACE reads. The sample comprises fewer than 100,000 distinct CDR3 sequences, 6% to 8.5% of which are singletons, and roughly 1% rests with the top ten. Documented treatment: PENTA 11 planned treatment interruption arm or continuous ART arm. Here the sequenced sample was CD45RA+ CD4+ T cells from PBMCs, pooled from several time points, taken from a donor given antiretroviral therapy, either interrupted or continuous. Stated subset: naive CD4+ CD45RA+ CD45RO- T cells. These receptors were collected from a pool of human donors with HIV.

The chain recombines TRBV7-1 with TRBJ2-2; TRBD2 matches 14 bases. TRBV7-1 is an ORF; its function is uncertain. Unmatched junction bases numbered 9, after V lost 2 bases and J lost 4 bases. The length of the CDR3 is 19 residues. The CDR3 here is CASSSLGLAGGSGTGELFF. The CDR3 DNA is TGTGCCAGCAGCTCACTCGGACTAGCGGGGGGTTCGGGCACCGGGGAGCTGTTTTTT.

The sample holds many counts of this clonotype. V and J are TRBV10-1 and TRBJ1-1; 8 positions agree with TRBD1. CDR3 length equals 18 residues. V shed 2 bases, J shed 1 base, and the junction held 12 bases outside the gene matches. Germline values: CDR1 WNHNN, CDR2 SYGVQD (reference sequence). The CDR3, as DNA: TGCGCCAGCAGTGAGGGGTCCCTAAACAGGGGGACGAACACTGAAGCTTTCTTT. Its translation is CASSEGSLNRGTNTEAFF.

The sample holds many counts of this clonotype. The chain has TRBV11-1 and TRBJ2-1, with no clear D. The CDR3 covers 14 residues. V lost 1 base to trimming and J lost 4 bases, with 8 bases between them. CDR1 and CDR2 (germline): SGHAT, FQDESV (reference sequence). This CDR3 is CASSLVDKYNEQFF. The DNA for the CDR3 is TGTGCCAGCAGCTTAGTAGATAAATACAATGAGCAGTTCTTC.

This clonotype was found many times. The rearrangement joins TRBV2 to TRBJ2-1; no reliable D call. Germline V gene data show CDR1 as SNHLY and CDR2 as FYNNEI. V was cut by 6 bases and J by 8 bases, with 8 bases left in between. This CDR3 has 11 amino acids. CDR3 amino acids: CASSSIDEQFF. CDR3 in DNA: TGTGCCAGCAGCTCAATCGATGAGCAGTTCTTC.

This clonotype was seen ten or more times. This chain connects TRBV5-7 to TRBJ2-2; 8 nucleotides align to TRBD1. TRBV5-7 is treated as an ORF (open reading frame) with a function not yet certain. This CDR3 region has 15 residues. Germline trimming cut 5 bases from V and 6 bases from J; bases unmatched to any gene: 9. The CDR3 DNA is TGTGCCAGCAGAACGACAGGGGCGGGATCCGGGGAGCTGTTTTTT. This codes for CASRTTGAGSGELFF.

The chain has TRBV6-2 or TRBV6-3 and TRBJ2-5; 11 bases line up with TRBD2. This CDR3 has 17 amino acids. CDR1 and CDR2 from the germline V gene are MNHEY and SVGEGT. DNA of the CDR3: TGTGTCACATCTTCGGGACTAGCGGCCAACGTAGCCGAGACCCAGTACTTC. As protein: CVTSSGLAANVAETQYF.

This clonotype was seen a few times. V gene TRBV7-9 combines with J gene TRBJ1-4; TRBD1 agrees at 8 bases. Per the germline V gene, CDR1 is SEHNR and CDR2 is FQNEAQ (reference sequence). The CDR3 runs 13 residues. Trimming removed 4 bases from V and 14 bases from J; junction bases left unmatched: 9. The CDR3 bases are TGTGCCAGCAGCTCTCAGGGGGCGAACCTGCTGTTTTTT. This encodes CASSSQGANLLFF.

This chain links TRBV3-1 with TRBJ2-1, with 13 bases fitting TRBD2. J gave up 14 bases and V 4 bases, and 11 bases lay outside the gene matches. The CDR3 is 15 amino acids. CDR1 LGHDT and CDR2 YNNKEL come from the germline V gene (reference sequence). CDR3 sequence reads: CASSPALTSGGYKFF. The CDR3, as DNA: TGTGCCAGCAGCCCAGCATTGACTAGCGGGGGGTATAAGTTCTTC.